This is a list of T cell receptor beta chains from one sample in a study of T cell responses to AZD1222 COVID-19 vaccine. Sequencing was performed with immunoSEQ multiplex PCR; in TCRdb, only in-frame clones are kept and a portion is missing. Among 130,000 or so clones listed, 80% to 90% were seen once. Sequenced material: peripheral blood, taken on day 0 of AZD1222 vaccination. The receptors here all came from an adult in good health. Both conserved end residues are part of each CDR3. The D gene is left open where the match is weak.

J gene | V gene | D gene | CDR3 DNA | CDR3 protein
TRBJ1-1 | TRBV20-1 | TRBD1 | TGCAGTGCTCCGGGACAGTCTGAAGCTTTCTTT | CSAPGQSEAFF
TRBJ2-7 | TRBV24-1 | TRBD2 | TGTGCCACCAGTGGAAGCGGGAGTTCCGAGCAGTACTTC | CATSGSGSSEQYF
TRBJ1-5 | TRBV7-2 | - | TGTGCCAGCAGCTTAGCAATAGGGAATCATCAGCCCCAGCATTTT | CASSLAIGNHQPQHF
TRBJ1-2 | TRBV15 | - | TGTGCCACCAGCAGAGACCGTGGAGCTAACCCTAACTATGGCTACACCTTC | CATSRDRGANPNYGYTF
TRBJ2-1 | TRBV4-1 | - | TGCGCCAGCAGCCAAGATCCATCGGGACAACTCAATGAGCAGTTCTTC | CASSQDPSGQLNEQFF
TRBJ2-2 | TRBV9 | TRBD2 | TGTGCCAGCAGGCCGGGACTAGCGGTCCTCAACACCGGGGAGCTGTTTTTT | CASRPGLAVLNTGELFF
TRBJ1-6 | TRBV28 | - | TGTGCCAGCAGTTCTGGGAATTCACCCCTCCACTTT | CASSSGNSPLHF
TRBJ1-2 | TRBV10-3 | - | TGTGCCATCAGTGTACAGGGTTTTCATGGCTACACCTTC | CAISVQGFHGYTF
TRBJ2-5 | TRBV6-5 | - | TGTGCCAGCAGTCGGTTCCAGGGAGGAGAGACCCAGTACTTC | CASSRFQGGETQYF
TRBJ1-1 | TRBV20-1 | - | TGCAGTGCCTTTCGACGGACTGAAGCTTTCTTT | CSAFRRTEAFF
TRBJ1-2 | TRBV19 | - | TGTGCCAGTATTCAGAGGCCCTATGGCTACACCTTC | CASIQRPYGYTF